This TCR beta chain appears in the sequencing data of a study of cytomegalovirus exposure and HLA in healthy donors. V lost 5 bases to trimming and J lost 4 bases; unmatched junction nucleotides: 3. Looked up from germline, CDR1 is LNHDA and CDR2 is SQIVND (reference sequence). The CDR3 is 14 amino acids. Amplification used 60 Vbeta primers and 13 Jbeta primers. Original methodology: About 10 million shared chains were among the about 80 million unique TCR beta chains that a later analysis counted. Clones were read by immunoSEQ multiplex PCR, and TCRdb kept only the in-frame ones, dropping some. V, J and clone size were drawn from that table, and D and trimming were deduced from the DNA. The sample has about 150,000 clones; approximately 80% are singletons.

Input material: PBMCs. The rearrangement joins TRBV19 to TRBJ2-7; 12 bases line up with TRBD2. The origin of this receptor is a male donor in good health and CMV-seropositive. The CDR3 loop is CASSLAGGPYEQYF. DNA for the CDR3: TGTGCCAGTAGTCTAGCGGGAGGGCCGTACGAGCAGTACTTC.